The 21 T cell receptor beta chains given below trace back to one sample, sequenced in a study of T cell repertoires in cytomegalovirus infection. In TCRdb, the reads were re-called with MiXCR into one record per CDR3 protein. The sample comprises approximately 250,000 distinct CDR3 sequences, 9.1% of which are singletons, and roughly 16% rests with the top ten. The specimen sequenced was PBMCs. The receptor source for this set is a human donor in good health (CMV status not recorded). Some clones in this sample may be carry-over from other donors' samples.

This clonotype has ten or more counts. This chain connects TRBV29-1 to TRBJ2-1; D is unclear. Per germline, CDR1 SQVTM and CDR2 ANQGSEA. Trimming removed 2 bases at V and 7 bases at J, with 18 bases between. This CDR3 is built from 15 residues. The DNA for the CDR3 is TGCAGCGTTGAACCCTTCGGAATCTTAGGGAATGAGCAGTTCTTC. Amino acid sequence: CSVEPFGILGNEQFF.

V and J are TRBV15 and TRBJ2-7, with TRBD1 as a possible D gene (6 bases). Germline V gene data show CDR1 as LNHNV and CDR2 as YYDKDF (reference sequence). This CDR3 has 14 amino acids. The V gene lost 0 bases and the J gene lost 3 bases, with 9 bases spanning the gap. Written as DNA, the CDR3 is TGTGCCACCAGCAGAGATCAGGGGAACTACGAGCAGTACTTC. Encoded protein: CATSRDQGNYEQYF. The complete variable domain, with remaining parts taken from reference TRBV15 and TRBJ2-7, reads DAMVIQNPRYQVTQFGKPVTLSCSQTLNHNVMYWYQQKSSQAPKLLFHYYDKDFNNEADTPDNFQSRRPNTSFCFLDIRSPGLGDTAMYLCATSRDQGNYEQYFGPGTRLTVT.

In its sample, this clonotype was seen a few times. The CDR3 nucleotides read TGCGCCAGCTCTCCCTCGATCCCAGGACAGGGGGGGGGTAATGAGCAGTTCTTC. Residues: CASSPSIPGQGGGNEQFF. The chain links TRBV5-1 to TRBJ2-1; TRBD1 matches at 10 bases. This CDR3 comprises 18 residues. Germline CDR1 reads SGHRS; CDR2 reads YFSETQ. V dropped 7 bases and J dropped 7; count of bases not matched to a gene: 20. The variable domain in full, completed from reference TRBV5-1 and TRBJ2-1, reads KAGVTQTPRYLIKTRGQQVTLSCSPISGHRSVSWYQQTPGQGLQFLFEYFSETQRNKGNFPGRFSGRQFSNSRSEMNVSTLELGDSALYLCASSPSIPGQGGGNEQFFGPGTRLTVL.

This clonotype was detected ten times or more. This sequence joins TRBV7-3 and TRBJ2-1; either TRBD1 or TRBD2 may fit D (6 bases each). Germline CDR1 is SGHTA and CDR2 is FQGTGA. The CDR3 has 16 amino acids. V was cut by 0 bases and J by 6 bases, with 15 bases left in between. The CDR3 reads CASSLTSLGGSNEQFF. CDR3 nucleotides: TGTGCCAGCAGCTTAACTAGCCTAGGGGGGAGCAATGAGCAGTTCTTC. Full variable domain (missing parts from reference TRBV7-3 and TRBJ2-1): GAGVSQTPSNKVTEKGKYVELRCDPISGHTALYWYRQSLGQGPEFLIYFQGTGAADDSGLPNDRFFAVRPEGSVSTLKIQRTERGDSAVYLCASSLTSLGGSNEQFFGPGTRLTVL.

This clonotype was found many times. The chain links TRBV7-2 to TRBJ1-3, with D perhaps matching TRBD1 (5 bases). The CDR3 spans 17 residues. Trimming shortened V by 4 bases and J by 0 bases, and 16 bases separated the two germline ends. Germline CDR1 is SGHTA and CDR2 is FQGNSA. CDR3 sequence: CASSSLDRSPSGNTIYF. CDR3 nucleotide sequence: TGTGCCAGCAGCTCCTTAGACAGAAGCCCCTCTGGAAACACCATATATTTT.

As for this clonotype: Germline and junction disagree at one end, which may indicate a read error. The rearrangement links TRBV5-3 to TRBJ1-4, with a tentative D call TRBD1 (6 bases). TRBV5-3 carries the ORF label, with uncertain function. This CDR3 has 16 residues. The DNA of the CDR3 is TGTGCCAGCAGCTTGGGGAACAGGGCGGAGAGTGAAAAACTGTTTTTT. Its translation: CASSLGNRAESEKLFF.

This clonotype appeared many times. CDR3 bases: TGTGCCAGCAGTTTAAGGGTCCCAGCGGGGGCGGGGGAGCTGTTTTTT. As protein: CASSLRVPAGAGELFF. This chain links TRBV28 with TRBJ2-2, with 8 bases aligning to TRBD2. The CDR3 extends over 16 amino acids. J gave up 8 bases and V 2 bases, and 10 bases lay outside the gene matches. Germline V gene data show CDR1 as MDHEN and CDR2 as SYDVKM.

This clonotype was seen once. With a much larger clone just one base away, this may be a read error. The chain couples TRBV7-2 to TRBJ2-1; D is unresolved. The germline V gene has CDR1 SGHTA and CDR2 FQGNSA. There are 11 residues in the CDR3. CDR3 in DNA: TGTGCCAGCAGGGTTCTAAATGAGCAGTCCTTC. It translates to CASRVLNEQSF.

This clonotype has ten or more counts. The V and J genes are TRBV5-1 and TRBJ2-7, with a tentative D call TRBD2 (6 bases). Germline CDR1 is SGHRS and CDR2 is YFSETQ. The ends were cut back, 1 base at V and 4 bases at J, with 12 bases in the middle. This CDR3 has 14 amino acids. In nucleotides, the CDR3 is TGCGCCAGCAGCTTGACGGCAAGCGGGTACGAGCAGTACTTC. Translated: CASSLTASGYEQYF. Full variable domain (remainder filled in from reference TRBV5-1 and TRBJ2-7): KAGVTQTPRYLIKTRGQQVTLSCSPISGHRSVSWYQQTPGQGLQFLFEYFSETQRNKGNFPGRFSGRQFSNSRSEMNVSTLELGDSALYLCASSLTASGYEQYFGPGTRLTVT.

This clonotype was recorded at least ten times. This chain joins TRBV12-3 or TRBV12-4 and TRBJ1-5; no firm D call. The CDR3 is made up of 16 amino acids. V was pared by 2 bases and J by 1 base, with 12 bases between. The CDR3 DNA reads TGTGCCAGCAGTTTATCAGGCACAAAAAGCAATCAGCCCCAGCATTTT. Its translation: CASSLSGTKSNQPQHF.

This clonotype was seen a few times. CDR3 region: CASSLRVLPEKLFF. CDR3 sequence (DNA): TGTGCCAGCAGCTTGCGAGTACTCCCCGAAAAACTGTTTTTT. This chain joins TRBV5-6 and TRBJ1-4; D is ambiguous. V was pared by 1 base and J by 8 bases, with 12 bases between. This CDR3 contains 14 residues. Germline CDR1 reads SGHDT; CDR2 reads YYEEEE.

This clonotype was picked up a small number of times. The V call is TRBV12-5, the J call TRBJ2-7; D assignment may be TRBD1 or TRBD2 (5 bases each). The CDR3 is 15 amino acids. Per germline, CDR1 LGHNT and CDR2 FRNRAP. V was trimmed by 4 bases and J by 1 base, leaving 14 bases between them. CDR3 protein: CASGSTRDPSYEQYF. For the CDR3, the DNA is TGTGCTAGTGGTTCCACAAGGGACCCGTCCTACGAGCAGTACTTC.

This clonotype was counted many times. The chain employs TRBV7-8 and TRBJ1-5, with 11 bases matching TRBD1. The CDR3 is 15 residues long. Looked up from germline, CDR1 is SGHVS and CDR2 is FQNEAQ. Trimming took 6 bases from V and 6 from J; bases not matched to a gene: 7. The CDR3 DNA reads TGTGCCAGCAGGCCGGACAGGGGGCAGGGTCAGCCCCAGCATTTT. Its protein is CASRPDRGQGQPQHF. Combining the CDR3 with reference TRBV7-8 and TRBJ1-5 gives the whole variable domain GAGVSQSPRYKVAKRGQDVALRCDPISGHVSLFWYQQALGQGPEFLTYFQNEAQLDKSGLPSDRFFAERPEGSVSTLKIQRTQQEDSAVYLCASRPDRGQGQPQHFGDGTRLSIL.

This clonotype was seen repeatedly, ten times or more. V and J are TRBV20-1 and TRBJ2-2; 8 nucleotides agree with TRBD1. With 0 bases clipped from V and 5 bases from J, the junction kept 5 bases outside the gene matches. In germline, CDR1 is DFQATT, CDR2 SNEGSKA (reference sequence). CDR3 length: 15 amino acids. In DNA, the CDR3 is TGCAGTGCTAGAGAAACAGGGGGTCATACCGGGGAGCTGTTTTTT. Translating it yields CSARETGGHTGELFF.

This chain joins TRBV4-2 and TRBJ2-2; 10 nucleotides agree with TRBD1. This CDR3 is built from 16 residues. Germline V gene sequence: CDR1 LGHNA, CDR2 YNFKEQ. V lost 1 base and J lost 7; bases outside the gene matches: 6. Written as DNA, the CDR3 is TGTGCCAGCAGCCAAGCCGGACAGGGGGTCGGCGGGGAGCTGTTTTTT. Amino acid sequence: CASSQAGQGVGGELFF.

The J gene is TRBJ2-5, the V gene TRBV19; D call uncertain. The germline V gene has CDR1 LNHDA and CDR2 SQIVND (reference sequence). CDR3 length: 14 amino acids. Trimming removed 3 bases at V and 0 bases at J, with 8 bases between. The CDR3 is CASSMAPYQETQYF. The CDR3 bases are TGTGCCAGTAGTATGGCCCCGTACCAAGAGACCCAGTACTTC.

This clonotype came up a few times. The chain uses TRBV7-8 and TRBJ1-5; D may be TRBD1 (6 bases). V was clipped by 1 base and J by 2 bases, with 12 bases between them. The CDR3 has 16 amino acids. Germline V CDR1 and CDR2: SGHVS, FQNEAQ. The CDR3: CASSLGGRGGNQPQHF. The CDR3 bases are TGTGCCAGCAGCTTAGGGGGCAGGGGAGGCAATCAGCCCCAGCATTTT.

This clonotype showed up just a few times. The chain carries TRBV6-1 and TRBJ2-5; possible D gene TRBD2, 7 bases. The germline CDR1 and CDR2 sequences are MNHNS and SASEGT. The CDR3 is 19 amino acids. The V end lost 7 bases, the J end lost 5 bases, and 32 bases lay between the germline ends. The CDR3 nucleotides are TGTGCCAGCAACCCCCTAGGGGGGGGCCAGAGGGGGGGCCGGGAGACCCAGTACTTC. It codes for CASNPLGGGQRGGRETQYF.

This clonotype was seen more than once but under ten times. The chain links TRBV19 to TRBJ2-1; tentatively, D is TRBD2 (6 bases). Germline V gene data show CDR1 as LNHDA and CDR2 as SQIVND (reference sequence). V lost 10 bases and J 8 bases, leaving 27 bases between the germline ends. This CDR3 contains 16 residues. CDR3: CATAIWRAETRDEQFF. The CDR3 nucleotides are TGTGCCACCGCCATTTGGAGGGCCGAAACGCGCGATGAGCAGTTCTTC. Together with reference TRBV19 and TRBJ2-1, the CDR3 gives the full variable domain: DGGITQSPKYLFRKEGQNVTLSCEQNLNHDAMYWYRQDPGQGLRLIYYSQIVNDFQKGDIAEGYSVSREKKESFPLTVTSAQKNPTAFYLCATAIWRAETRDEQFFGPGTRLTVL.

The chain recombines TRBV5-1 with TRBJ2-1; D may be TRBD1 (6 bases). Trimming pared 5 bases from V and 3 bases from J, leaving 12 bases between. This CDR3 has 14 residues. Per germline, CDR1 SGHRS and CDR2 YFSETQ. CDR3: CASSLKQGYNEQFF. The CDR3, as DNA: TGCGCCAGCAGTTTAAAACAGGGCTACAATGAGCAGTTCTTC.

This clonotype has a count of ten or more. The chain couples TRBV7-6 to TRBJ2-1; tentative D call: TRBD1 (5 bases). V dropped 1 base and J dropped 6 bases, with 10 bases sitting between them. CDR1 is SGHVS, CDR2 FNYEAQ, per germline. CDR3 size: 14 residues. The CDR3: CASSLVVRANEQFF. The DNA of the CDR3 is TGTGCCAGCAGCTTAGTCGTCAGGGCCAATGAGCAGTTCTTC.